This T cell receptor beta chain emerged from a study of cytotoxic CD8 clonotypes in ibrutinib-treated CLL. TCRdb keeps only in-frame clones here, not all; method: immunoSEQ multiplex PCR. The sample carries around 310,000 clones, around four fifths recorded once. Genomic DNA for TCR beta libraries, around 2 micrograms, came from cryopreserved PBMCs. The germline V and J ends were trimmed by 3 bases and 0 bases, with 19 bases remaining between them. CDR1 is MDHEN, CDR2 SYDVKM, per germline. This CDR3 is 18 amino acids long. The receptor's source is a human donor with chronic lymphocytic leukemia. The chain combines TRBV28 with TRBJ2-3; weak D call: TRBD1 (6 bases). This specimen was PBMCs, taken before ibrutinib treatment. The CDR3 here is CASSLKLIQGPSTDTQYF. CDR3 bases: TGTGCCAGCAGTTTGAAACTCATACAGGGCCCTAGCACAGATACGCAGTATTTT.